The rows below give T cell receptor beta chains drawn from one sample of a study of post-analysis software for immune sequencing data. One entry per CDR3 protein results from TCRdb running MiXCR on the PCR reads. The table shows over 700,000 distinct CDR3 sequences, with 30% occurring only once. Input material: blood. All receptors derive from a girl aged 10 to 17 with multiple sclerosis. Each CDR3 is given with its conserved first and last residue. The D gene is left open where the match is weak. The size entry is marked missing in some rows and otherwise reads once, few, many or a size class.

V: TRBV5-5; size: -; D: -; J: TRBJ1-5; DNA: TGTGCCAGCAGCTTGTACTTAGGAAATCAGCCCCAGCATTTT; CDR3: CASSLYLGNQPQHF
V: TRBV25-1; size: few; D: TRBD2; J: TRBJ2-7; DNA: TGTGCCAGCAGTGAAACGGCGGGAGCCTCCTACGAGCAGTACTTC; CDR3: CASSETAGASYEQYF
V: TRBV24-1; size: once; D: -; J: TRBJ2-1; DNA: TGTGCCACCAGTGATTTCGAGACGGGTAAAGAGCAGTTCTTC; CDR3: CATSDFETGKEQFF
V: TRBV6-2/TRBV6-3; size: -; D: -; J: TRBJ2-4; DNA: TGTGCCAGCAGCCGACAGGCTGAAAACATTCAGTACTTC; CDR3: CASSRQAENIQYF
V: TRBV14; size: -; D: TRBD1; J: TRBJ2-5; DNA: TGTGCCAGCAGCCAAGAACGGAGCCCGCGGACAGGGCCAGGGGAGACCCAGTACTTC; CDR3: CASSQERSPRTGPGETQYF
V: TRBV7-2; size: -; D: TRBD1; J: TRBJ2-7; DNA: TGTGCCAGCAGCCCGGACAGGGGGCGGCACGAGCAGTATTTC; CDR3: CASSPDRGRHEQYF
V: TRBV5-1; size: few; D: -; J: TRBJ1-1; DNA: TGCGCCGGCAGCTTGCAGGGAGGTACTGAAGCTTTCTTT; CDR3: CAGSLQGGTEAFF
V: TRBV28; size: -; D: TRBD2; J: TRBJ2-1; DNA: TGTTTAGCGGGGAGCTCCTACAATGAGCAGTTCTTC; CDR3: CLAGSSYNEQFF
V: TRBV9; size: -; D: -; J: TRBJ2-5; DNA: TGTGCCAGCAGCGTGGGGTGGGGGGTTCGTGGAGAGACCCAGTACTTC; CDR3: CASSVGWGVRGETQYF
V: TRBV10-3; size: -; D: TRBD2; J: TRBJ2-7; DNA: TGTGTCATCTCCGGGACTAGCGCTATCTACGAGCAGTACTTC; CDR3: CVISGTSAIYEQYF
V: TRBV12-3/TRBV12-4; size: -; D: TRBD1; J: TRBJ2-1; DNA: TGTGCCAGCAGTTCGCGAGGGGACAGAGGCAATGAGCAGTTCTTC; CDR3: CASSSRGDRGNEQFF
V: TRBV4-3; size: few; D: -; J: TRBJ1-4; DNA: TGCGCCAGCAGCCTGGGGGGGAAAACTAATGAAAAACTGTTTTTT; CDR3: CASSLGGKTNEKLFF
V: TRBV6-5; size: many; D: -; J: TRBJ2-3; DNA: TGTGCCAGCAGTTCCCCCGACCCAGATACGCAGTATTTT; CDR3: CASSSPDPDTQYF
V: TRBV6-4; size: many; D: -; J: TRBJ2-3; DNA: TGTGCCAGCAGTGAGATAGGACTACCCACAGATACGCAGTATTTT; CDR3: CASSEIGLPTDTQYF
V: TRBV5-1; size: -; D: -; J: TRBJ2-1; DNA: TGCGCCAGCAGCTTGCCGACCGTAGCCTACAATGAGCAGTTCTTC; CDR3: CASSLPTVAYNEQFF
V: TRBV27; size: few; D: TRBD1; J: TRBJ1-2; DNA: TGTGCCAGCAGTTGGGGGACAGGGTACTATGGCTACACCTTC; CDR3: CASSWGTGYYGYTF
V: TRBV10-3; size: many; D: TRBD2; J: TRBJ2-5; DNA: TGTGCCATCAGTGATGCGCGGGGGGCGGGTGAGACCCAGTACTTC; CDR3: CAISDARGAGETQYF
V: TRBV20-1; size: -; D: TRBD1; J: TRBJ1-1; DNA: TGCAGTGCTAGGGACCCGGGACAGGGGGCTTTTACTGAAGCTTTCTTT; CDR3: CSARDPGQGAFTEAFF
V: TRBV7-9; size: -; D: -; J: TRBJ2-5; DNA: TGTGCCAGCAGCCTAAAGGTAGAGACCCAGTACTTC; CDR3: CASSLKVETQYF
V: TRBV7-9; size: -; D: TRBD2; J: TRBJ2-4; DNA: TGTGCCAGCAGCTCCCCCCTGGGGGGAGGGTCAGCCAAAAACATTCAGTACTTC; CDR3: CASSSPLGGGSAKNIQYF
V: TRBV27; size: many; D: TRBD1; J: TRBJ2-4; DNA: TGTGCCAGCAGTTCTTACAGGGGTTTAGGCAAAAACATTCAGTACTTC; CDR3: CASSSYRGLGKNIQYF
V: TRBV7-9; size: few; D: -; J: TRBJ1-6; DNA: TGTGCCAGCAGCTTAGGAGGGTCAGGCAATTCACCCCTCCACTTT; CDR3: CASSLGGSGNSPLHF
V: TRBV7-2; size: few; D: -; J: TRBJ1-2; DNA: TGTGCCAGCAGCTCGCGCAGGGGAGGCTACACCTTC; CDR3: CASSSRRGGYTF
V: TRBV20-1; size: -; D: -; J: TRBJ1-6; DNA: TGCAGTGCTAGACAGAGCTCCTATAATTCACCCCTCCACTTT; CDR3: CSARQSSYNSPLHF
V: TRBV5-1; size: few; D: -; J: TRBJ2-5; DNA: TGCGCCAGCAGCTTGGACACACCGAGAGAGGCCCAGTACTTC; CDR3: CASSLDTPREAQYF
V: TRBV5-1; size: -; D: TRBD1; J: TRBJ2-6; DNA: TGCGCCAGCAGCTGGGGGACAGCCATGGACGTCCTGACTTTC; CDR3: CASSWGTAMDVLTF
V: TRBV7-8; size: few; D: -; J: TRBJ2-6; DNA: TGTGCCAGCAGGATAGCTGGGGCCAACGTCCTGACTTTC; CDR3: CASRIAGANVLTF
V: TRBV27; size: -; D: TRBD1; J: TRBJ1-2; DNA: TGTGCCAGCAGTTTAAGGTCCGGGACAGGGCGAAACTATGGCTACACCTTC; CDR3: CASSLRSGTGRNYGYTF
V: TRBV28; size: few; D: TRBD2; J: TRBJ2-6; DNA: TGTGCCAGCAGGGTGGGGGGGAAGACATCTGGGGCCAACGTCCTGACTTTC; CDR3: CASRVGGKTSGANVLTF
V: TRBV20-1; size: -; D: -; J: TRBJ1-1; DNA: TGCAGTGCTTCCCCTTCCCAGAGTGGGGAGACTGAAGCTTTCTTT; CDR3: CSASPSQSGETEAFF
V: TRBV15; size: -; D: -; J: TRBJ1-5; DNA: TGTGCCACCAGCAGAGATCGAGGGTTCGGGGAGCCCCAGCATTTT; CDR3: CATSRDRGFGEPQHF
V: TRBV7-9; size: -; D: TRBD1; J: TRBJ2-1; DNA: TGTGCCAGCAGCCTACAGGGGAGTGAGCAGTTCTTC; CDR3: CASSLQGSEQFF
V: TRBV6-1; size: -; D: -; J: TRBJ2-7; DNA: TGTGCCAGCAGAACATACTACGAGCAGTACTTC; CDR3: CASRTYYEQYF
V: TRBV7-9; size: few; D: -; J: TRBJ2-7; DNA: TGTGCCAGCAGCTTAGATGGTCCCGAGCAGTACTTC; CDR3: CASSLDGPEQYF
V: TRBV5-1; size: -; D: TRBD1; J: TRBJ2-7; DNA: TGCGCCAGCAGCTTGAAATCGGGACAGGGGGGCGAGCAGTACTTC; CDR3: CASSLKSGQGGEQYF
V: TRBV29-1; size: few; D: -; J: TRBJ2-7; DNA: TGCAGCGTTGAATTCGGGCAGGGCAGAAGCGAGCAGTACTTC; CDR3: CSVEFGQGRSEQYF
V: TRBV4-1; size: once; D: -; J: TRBJ2-3; DNA: TGCGCCAGCAGCCAAGATCGCGTGACTGGGAGCACAGATACGCAGTATTTT; CDR3: CASSQDRVTGSTDTQYF
V: TRBV6-1; size: -; D: TRBD1; J: TRBJ1-5; DNA: TGTGCCAGCAGTCCCAAACCCCCCCGAACGGACAGGCGCAATCAGCCCCAGCATTTT; CDR3: CASSPKPPRTDRRNQPQHF